This T cell receptor (beta chain) was sequenced in a study of blood T cell repertoires in COVID-19. As for the study in general: Sites across the United States, Italy and Spain contributed samples from acute and convalescent COVID-19. PBMCs, B-cell-depleted T cells, or T cells were the source of the cDNA or gDNA that made up the material.

CDR1 is LGHDT and CDR2 is YNNKEL in the germline V gene (reference sequence). This CDR3 is built from 14 residues. V was pared by 2 bases and J by 11 bases, with 18 bases between. Original analysis: Estimated nucleated cell counts came from reference gene primer amplification. Some clones are missing from TCRdb's copy, which holds only in-frame ones; the method was immunoSEQ multiplex PCR. That table supplies the V and J calls and clone size; D and trimming were determined from the DNA. Of some 240,000 clones listed, roughly 84% were seen once; the top ten hold roughly 1.4%. This clone was recorded a few times.

Source material: peripheral blood. The chain has TRBV3-1 (or the pseudogene TRBV3-2) and TRBJ1-1, with D uncertain. This sequence originates from a woman aged 40 to 55 who had recovered from COVID-19. The CDR3 DNA is TGTGCCAGCAGCCAACGCGCAGGTAGTATGAAGGCTTTCTTT. Protein sequence: CASSQRAGSMKAFF.